This T cell receptor (beta chain) came from a study of T cells in Graves' hyperthyroidism and ophthalmopathy. CDR3 size: 15 residues. Between the trimmed V and J ends, which lost 5 bases and 6 bases, there was a span of 16 bases. Germline V lookup: CDR1 SGHTA, CDR2 FQGNSA. Amplification of TCR beta CDR3 regions was performed using RNA transcripts as template. HTBI primers were employed in a first-round RT-PCR of the TCR CDR3. MiXCR was run by TCRdb on the multiplex PCR reads, yielding one entry per CDR3 protein. The sample yields approximately 710,000 distinct CDR3 sequences, approximately 15% seen once. This clonotype was observed at least ten times.

The origin of this receptor is a man in his fifties with Graves' hyperthyroidism. The chain recombines TRBV7-2 with TRBJ2-2; perhaps TRBD2 as D (6 bases). What was sequenced was blood. The CDR3 loop reads CASSPGGMGAGELFF. CDR3 nucleotides: TGTGCCAGCAGCCCCGGGGGAATGGGGGCCGGGGAGCTGTTTTTT. Using reference TRBV7-2 and TRBJ2-2 for the parts outside the CDR3, the full variable domain is GAGVSQSPSNKVTEKGKDVELRCDPISGHTALYWYRQSLGQGLEFLIYFQGNSAPDKSGLPSDRFSAERTGGSVSTLTIQRTQQEDSAVYLCASSPGGMGAGELFFGEGSRLTVL.